A single sample gave rise to the 13 T cell receptor beta chains below, sequenced in a study of shared clonotypes between healthy human individuals. The assay was immunoSEQ multiplex PCR, and TCRdb's table has in-frame clones only and misses some. Of around 2,100,000 clones listed, about 95% are singletons. Terminally differentiated effector memory CD45RA+ cells were excluded from the naive CD8 cells, which were CD45RO-negative and positively selected for CCR7. The sample comprised naive CD8+ T cells sorted from blood. All receptors come from a man younger than 30 in good health.

The chain couples TRBV6-5 to TRBJ2-7, with 8 bases that match TRBD2. Per the germline V gene, CDR1 is MNHEY and CDR2 is SVGAGI. Losses at the gene ends were 5 bases for V and 0 bases for J; bases not matched to a gene: 6. The CDR3 extends over 15 amino acids. CDR3 residues: CASSLTLADSYEQYF. In DNA, the CDR3 is TGTGCCAGCAGTCTAACACTAGCGGACTCCTACGAGCAGTACTTC.

The J gene is TRBJ1-6, the V gene TRBV28; 9 bases align to TRBD1. Germline V gene data show CDR1 as MDHEN and CDR2 as SYDVKM. Trimming at V came to 4 bases and at J to 11 bases, leaving 9 bases not matched to a gene. The CDR3 runs 15 residues. As DNA, the CDR3 is TGTGCCAGCAGTTACCGCACCGGGACAGGGCCACCCCTCCACTTT. This gives the protein CASSYRTGTGPPLHF.

The chain combines TRBV5-6 with TRBJ2-3; 7 nucleotides agree with TRBD2. CDR1 SGHDT and CDR2 YYEEEE come from the germline V gene. CDR3 length equals 15 residues. J was trimmed by 4 bases and V by 3 bases; bases with no gene match: 8. The CDR3 spells CASSYAGVWSDTQYF. As DNA, the CDR3 is TGTGCCAGCAGCTATGCGGGGGTATGGTCAGATACGCAGTATTTT.

This clone was counted a few times. The same CDR3 can be traced to other DNA sequences in this sample. CDR3 sequence reads: CASSSQGNYGYTF. The CDR3 DNA reads as TGTGCCAGCAGCTCACAGGGGAACTATGGCTACACCTTC. The V call is TRBV13, the J call TRBJ1-2, with 7 bases aligning to TRBD1. CDR1 is PRHDT, CDR2 FYEKMQ, per germline (reference sequence). The junction had 1 base not matched to a gene; V was cut back by 4 bases and J by 2 bases. This CDR3 region has 13 residues.

On this clone itself: Other DNA variants within this sample encode the same CDR3. The rearrangement joins TRBV25-1 to TRBJ2-5; the D gene is possibly TRBD1 (5 bases). Germline V lookup: CDR1 MGHDK, CDR2 SYGVNS. Trimming cost V 1 base and J 3 bases, with 9 bases left between them. The CDR3 sequence is 14 residues long. This CDR3 reads CASSESETEETQYF. In nucleotides, the CDR3 is TGTGCCAGCAGTGAATCCGAGACAGAAGAGACCCAGTACTTC.

As to this clone: This specimen includes other DNA sequences encoding the same CDR3. The chain employs TRBV2 and TRBJ2-5; D not certain. Trimming stripped 4 bases from V and 2 bases from J, with 5 bases between. The germline CDR1 and CDR2 sequences are SNHLY and FYNNEI. CDR3 length: 12 residues. The CDR3 coding sequence is TGTGCCAGCAGTGGTCTACAAGAGACCCAGTACTTC. Its translation is CASSGLQETQYF.

The genes are TRBV7-9 and TRBJ2-1, with 11 bases matching TRBD2. The trim removed 5 bases at V and 8 bases at J, leaving 17 bases unmatched. The CDR3 spans 18 residues. The germline gives CDR1 SEHNR, CDR2 FQNEAQ (reference sequence). This chain's CDR3 is CASSLPLTSGRFQDEQFF. The CDR3 DNA reads TGTGCCAGCAGCCTACCGCTTACTAGCGGGAGATTCCAGGATGAGCAGTTCTTC.

Concerning this clone: At the DNA level, this CDR3 is encoded by other sequences in the same sample as well. CDR3 amino acids: CASSTGGLTEAFF. For the CDR3, the DNA is TGTGCCAGCAGTACAGGCGGGTTGACTGAAGCTTTCTTT. The chain combines TRBV9 with TRBJ1-1; D possibly corresponds to TRBD1 (5 bases). CDR3 size: 13 residues. Germline V CDR1 and CDR2: SGDLS, YYNGEE. Trimming cost V 5 bases and J 5 bases, with 13 bases left between them.

The chain's CDR3 is CASSLGGAHEQYF. The CDR3 bases are TGTGCCAGCAGCTTGGGAGGGGCCCACGAGCAGTACTTC. The rearrangement joins TRBV5-6 to TRBJ2-7; D is perhaps TRBD1 or TRBD2 (5 bases each). CDR1 is SGHDT, CDR2 YYEEEE, per germline. This CDR3 has 13 residues. Trimming took 0 bases from V and 5 from J, leaving 9 bases between them. Drawing the rest from reference TRBV5-6 and TRBJ2-7, the complete variable domain is DAGVTQSPTHLIKTRGQQVTLRCSPKSGHDTVSWYQQALGQGPQFIFQYYEEEERQRGNFPDRFSGHQFPNYSSELNVNALLLGDSALYLCASSLGGAHEQYFGPGTRLTVT.

This chain links TRBV9 with TRBJ2-1; D unresolved. The V end was cut by 0 bases, the J end by 0 bases, with 10 bases between. The V gene's germline CDR1 is SGDLS and CDR2 YYNGEE. The length of the CDR3 is 16 residues. The CDR3 DNA reads TGTGCCAGCAGCGTAGAGAAGGGCCCCTCCTACAATGAGCAGTTCTTC. Its protein is CASSVEKGPSYNEQFF.

The chain is built from TRBV4-2 and TRBJ1-5; no definite D call. V lost 0 bases and J lost 3, with 18 bases in between. The V gene's germline CDR1 is LGHNA and CDR2 YNFKEQ. CDR3 length: 18 residues. CDR3 loop: CASSQDRMGGAYNQPQHF. The CDR3 DNA follows: TGTGCCAGCAGCCAAGATCGGATGGGAGGCGCTTACAATCAGCCCCAGCATTTT.

The DNA for the CDR3 is TGTGCCAGCAGTGAACAGACAGAGGTTTTCAATCAGCCCCAGCATTTT. Its translation is CASSEQTEVFNQPQHF. The V and J genes are TRBV6-1 and TRBJ1-5; weak D call: TRBD1 (5 bases). CDR1 MNHNS and CDR2 SASEGT come from the germline V gene. The V end lost 2 bases, the J end lost 3 bases, and 14 bases lay between the germline ends. This CDR3 is built from 16 residues.

This chain joins TRBV5-1 and TRBJ2-3; D may be TRBD2 (6 bases). The CDR3 loop spans 15 amino acids. Germline lookup yields CDR1 SGHRS and CDR2 YFSETQ. With 4 bases removed from V and 1 base from J, the gap between germline ends came to 13 bases. CDR3 DNA sequence: TGCGCCAGCAGCCCGACTAGAGGTGGCACAGATACGCAGTATTTT. Translation gives CASSPTRGGTDTQYF.